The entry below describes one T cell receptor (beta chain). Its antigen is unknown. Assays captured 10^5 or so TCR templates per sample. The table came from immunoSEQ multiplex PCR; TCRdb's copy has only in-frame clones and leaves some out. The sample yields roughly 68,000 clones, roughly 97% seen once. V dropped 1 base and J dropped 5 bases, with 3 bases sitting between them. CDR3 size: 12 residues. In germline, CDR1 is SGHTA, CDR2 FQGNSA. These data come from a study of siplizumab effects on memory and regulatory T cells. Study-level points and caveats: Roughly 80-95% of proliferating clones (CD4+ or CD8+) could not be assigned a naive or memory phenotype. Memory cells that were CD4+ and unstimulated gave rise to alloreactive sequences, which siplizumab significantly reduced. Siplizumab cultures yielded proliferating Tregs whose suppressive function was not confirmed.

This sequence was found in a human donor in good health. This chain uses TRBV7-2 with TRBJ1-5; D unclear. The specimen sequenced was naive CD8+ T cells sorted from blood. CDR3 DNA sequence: TGTGCCAGCAGCTTAGTAGATCAGCCCCAGCATTTT. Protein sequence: CASSLVDQPQHF.